The 5 T cell receptor beta chains below come from one sample, sequenced in a study of CD8 T cells in ankylosing spondylitis. MiXCR, applied by TCRdb to the 5' RACE reads, yields one record per CDR3 protein. The sample lists a few hundred thousand distinct CDR3 sequences, 15% to 20% occurring once. What was sequenced was blood, either unsorted or a sorted T cell fraction (not recorded which). The receptors here all came from a male donor with ankylosing spondylitis or in good health (not recorded which).

V is TRBV4-2 and J is TRBJ2-5, with 10 positions matching TRBD2. CDR1 and CDR2 from the germline V gene are LGHNA and YNFKEQ. Germline trimming cut 1 base from V and 5 bases from J; bases unmatched to any gene: 4. This CDR3 is 15 amino acids long. The CDR3 region has the DNA TGTGCCAGCAGCCAAGTGCTAGCGGGAGTGGAGACCCAGTACTTC. As protein: CASSQVLAGVETQYF.

The V gene is TRBV25-1, the J gene TRBJ1-5; no firm D call. Germline V gene lookup returns CDR1 MGHDK and CDR2 SYGVNS. This CDR3 spans 13 amino acids. The V and J ends lost 3 bases and 3 bases respectively, with 6 bases between them. CDR3 nucleotides: TGTGCCAGCAGTGATAACACCAATCAGCCCCAGCATTTT. As protein: CASSDNTNQPQHF.

This clonotype turned up a few times. The chain joins TRBV6-5 to TRBJ2-5, with 16 bases that match TRBD2. CDR3 length: 19 amino acids. The V gene end was trimmed by 2 bases and the J gene end by 2 bases; junction bases not matched to a gene: 8. Germline V lookup: CDR1 MNHEY, CDR2 SVGAGI. This chain's CDR3 is CASSYPGLAGGPEQETQYF. The CDR3, as DNA: TGTGCCAGCAGTTACCCGGGACTAGCGGGAGGGCCGGAGCAAGAGACCCAGTACTTC.

The chain combines TRBV18 with TRBJ2-1, with a tentative D call TRBD1 (6 bases). From germline, CDR1 is KGHSH and CDR2 LQKENI. V lost 5 bases, J lost 0 bases, and 17 bases lay in between. The CDR3 runs 17 residues. CDR3 in amino acids: CASSSTRTDSSYNEQFF. The CDR3 region has the DNA TGTGCCAGCTCATCGACCCGGACAGATAGCTCCTACAATGAGCAGTTCTTC.

The table lists this clonotype with a few counts. The gene calls are TRBV27 and TRBJ2-1; a possible D gene is TRBD2 (6 bases). Germline CDR1 reads MNHEY; CDR2 reads SMNVEV (reference sequence). This CDR3 spans 14 amino acids. V dropped 2 bases and J dropped 8 bases, with 13 bases sitting between them. CDR3 nucleotide sequence: TGTGCCAGCAGTTTACCGGGACTGGGTTATGAGCAGTTCTTC. Translated: CASSLPGLGYEQFF.